The 22 T cell receptor beta chains below all came from one sample that was sequenced in a study of identical twins. Each CDR3 protein gets one entry after TCRdb re-called the 5' RACE reads with MiXCR. The profile shows around 1.7 million distinct CDR3 sequences, 32% of them singletons. What was sequenced was cord blood. These receptor sequences come from a newborn girl in good health.

Regarding this clonotype: Since the CDR3 does not end with the conserved phenylalanine or tryptophan, this likely comes from a read error. The rearrangement links TRBV5-4 to TRBJ1-2; possible D gene TRBD1, 5 bases. Germline CDR1 reads SGHNT; CDR2 reads YYREEE (reference sequence). The CDR3 has 15 residues. Trimming took off 4 bases at V and 6 bases at J, with 19 bases between the two ends. CDR3 DNA sequence: TGTGCCAGCAGCCGCCCGGGGGATCGGGAGGATGGCTACACCTCC. Its protein product is CASSRPGDREDGYTS.

This clonotype was detected a few times. This rearrangement joins TRBV11-1 to TRBJ2-3, with TRBD1 matching over 10 bases. Looked up from germline, CDR1 is SGHAT and CDR2 is FQDESV (reference sequence). With V trimmed by 5 bases and J by 0 bases, 8 bases remained unmatched. The CDR3 spans 17 residues. CDR3 sequence (DNA): TGTGCCAGCAGCCCAAGTCCGGGACAGGGGAGCACAGATACGCAGTATTTT. Encoded protein: CASSPSPGQGSTDTQYF.

This clonotype was observed at least ten times. The chain recombines TRBV9 with TRBJ1-2; no definite D call. Trimming removed 4 bases at V and 1 base at J, with 14 bases between. Germline CDR1 reads SGDLS; CDR2 reads YYNGEE. This CDR3 spans 15 amino acids. This CDR3 reads CASSPRADVNYGYTF. In nucleotides, the CDR3 is TGTGCCAGCAGCCCCCGGGCAGACGTTAACTATGGCTACACCTTC.

Remarks on this clonotype: This may be a read error, as it is one base from a much larger clone. The chain employs TRBV6-2 or TRBV6-3 and TRBJ1-6; 7 positions match TRBD1. This CDR3 is 13 amino acids long. CDR1 MNHEY and CDR2 SVGEGT come from the germline V gene. Trimming cost V 6 bases and J 6 bases; bases outside gene matches: 2. Here the CDR3 reads CASRRQGNSPLHF. The CDR3 DNA follows: TGTGCCAGCAGACGACAGGGTAATTCACCCCTCCACTTT.

For this clonotype: Sequence at one end of the junction differs from germline and may be a read error. This sequence joins TRBV2 and TRBJ1-1; D may be TRBD1 (5 bases). Per the germline V gene, CDR1 is SNHLY and CDR2 is FYNNEI. This CDR3 has 14 amino acids. Here the CDR3 DNA reads TGTGCCGGCAGGGACCTTGAGAGGAACACTGAAGCTTTCTTT. Encoded protein: CAGRDLERNTEAFF.

This clonotype showed up just a few times. V and J are TRBV20-1 and TRBJ2-7; D is unresolved. Germline CDR1 and CDR2: DFQATT and SNEGSKA (reference sequence). Trimming removed 1 base from V and 0 bases from J, with 7 bases in between. CDR3 length equals 13 residues. CDR3: CSARGWDSYEQYF. The CDR3 nucleotides read TGCAGTGCTAGAGGGTGGGACTCCTACGAGCAGTACTTC.

This clonotype was seen ten or more times. A much larger clone differs by one base, so this may be a read error. J is TRBJ2-1 and V is TRBV10-3; no firm D call. The CDR3 spans 11 residues. Germline V gene sequence: CDR1 ENHRY, CDR2 SYGVKD. V was trimmed by 3 bases and J by 3 bases, leaving 0 bases between them. The CDR3 DNA sequence: TGTGCCATCAGTGACTACAATGAGCAGTTCTTC. Translating gives CAISDYNEQFF.

The CDR3 bases are TGTGCCAGCAGTGCGTACGGTTTCTACAATGAGCAGTTCTTC. As protein: CASSAYGFYNEQFF. The gene calls are TRBV2 and TRBJ2-1; no clear D gene. CDR3 size: 14 residues. Deletions cut 4 bases from V and 3 bases from J, with 10 bases between. Germline V gene lookup returns CDR1 SNHLY and CDR2 FYNNEI.

In this sample, this clonotype turned up a few times. The chain employs TRBV18 and TRBJ2-7; D not resolved. The CDR3 has 12 residues. Germline V gene data show CDR1 as KGHSH and CDR2 as LQKENI. Deletions cut 4 bases from V and 5 bases from J, with 9 bases between. Written as DNA, the CDR3 is TGTGCCAGCTCACTTCAGGACCACGAGCAGTACTTC. Translation gives CASSLQDHEQYF.

This clonotype was seen more than once but under ten times. The chain carries TRBV7-8 and TRBJ2-7; 9 nucleotides align to TRBD2. Germline lookup yields CDR1 SGHVS and CDR2 FQNEAQ. This CDR3 comprises 17 residues. Trimming cost V 1 base and J 1 base; bases outside gene matches: 8. The CDR3 sequence: CASSLGYRTSESYEQYF. The CDR3 DNA follows: TGTGCCAGCAGCTTAGGATACCGGACTAGCGAGTCCTACGAGCAGTACTTC.

CDR3 sequence reads: CASSRTGVRHEQFF. The DNA of the CDR3 is TGTGCCAGCTCACGAACGGGAGTTCGGCATGAGCAGTTCTTC. V usage is TRBV18 and J usage is TRBJ2-1; TRBD2 is a possible D gene (6 bases). Trimming shortened V by 4 bases and J by 8 bases, and 15 bases separated the two germline ends. The length of the CDR3 is 14 residues. Germline CDR1 KGHSH, CDR2 LQKENI.

The J gene is TRBJ1-4, the V gene TRBV28, with 8 positions matching TRBD1. The germline gives CDR1 MDHEN, CDR2 SYDVKM. The length of the CDR3 is 15 residues. Germline trimming cut 3 bases from V and 5 bases from J; bases unmatched to any gene: 5. For the CDR3, the DNA is TGTGCCAGCAGTTTTTCGGGACAGGAGAATGAAAAACTGTTTTTT. Protein sequence: CASSFSGQENEKLFF.

This clonotype appeared a few times. The rearrangement uses TRBV3-1 and TRBJ2-3, with 10 bases that match TRBD2. This CDR3 has 17 amino acids. The V gene end was trimmed by 3 bases and the J gene end by 6 bases; junction bases not matched to a gene: 12. Per germline, CDR1 LGHDT and CDR2 YNNKEL (reference sequence). DNA of the CDR3: TGTGCCAGCAGCCAGCTACTAGCGGGGCACGGATGGGATACGCAGTATTTT. Protein product: CASSQLLAGHGWDTQYF.

V and J are TRBV19 and TRBJ1-4, with D tentatively TRBD1 (5 bases). From germline, CDR1 is LNHDA and CDR2 SQIVND (reference sequence). The CDR3 runs to 14 residues. V was trimmed by 3 bases and J by 5 bases, leaving 10 bases between them. Here the CDR3 DNA reads TGTGCCAGTAGTATCACCGGGGGAAATGAAAAACTGTTTTTT. Its translation is CASSITGGNEKLFF.

With regard to this clonotype: Germline is not matched at one junction end, which may reflect a read error. This chain links TRBV4-1 with TRBJ2-1; D is uncertain. Germline values: CDR1 MGHRA, CDR2 YSYEKL. The CDR3 is 15 residues long. The CDR3 nucleotides read TGCGCCAGCAGCCAAGATGAAGGGCGCAACAATGAGCAGGTCTTC. Residues: CASSQDEGRNNEQVF.

V gene TRBV6-1 combines with J gene TRBJ1-2; D not resolved. There are 14 residues in the CDR3. V was shortened by 0 bases and J by 4 bases, with 9 bases between the two germline ends. Germline CDR1 is MNHNS and CDR2 is SASEGT. The CDR3 nucleotides are TGTGCCAGCAGTGAAGCTGCAGACCTCTATGGCTACACCTTC. It specifies CASSEAADLYGYTF.

The chain employs TRBV20-1 and TRBJ1-2; D is undetermined. Germline V gene data show CDR1 as DFQATT and CDR2 as SNEGSKA (reference sequence). V was trimmed by 0 bases and J by 4 bases, leaving 9 bases between them. The CDR3 contains 13 residues. The CDR3 DNA reads TGCAGTGCTAGAGACTCGGCAGCCTATGGCTACACCTTC. It is translated as CSARDSAAYGYTF.

The V gene is TRBV4-2, the J gene TRBJ2-3; 12 nucleotides line up with TRBD2. Germline V CDR1 and CDR2: LGHNA, YNFKEQ. The CDR3 spans 17 residues. Unmatched junction bases numbered 11, after V lost 0 bases and J lost 10 bases. The CDR3 DNA follows: TGTGCCAGCAGCCAAGAGCTAGCGGGAGGGCCGGGAAATGCGCAGTATTTT. Translated: CASSQELAGGPGNAQYF.

On this clonotype: Compared with germline, one end of the junction differs, possibly owing to a read error. This chain links TRBV28 with TRBJ2-3, with 7 bases lining up with TRBD2. The CDR3 sequence is 16 residues long. Germline-derived CDR1 and CDR2 are MDHEN and SYDVKM. CDR3 DNA: TGTGCCATCAGTTTTTCAGGGACTACTAGCACAGATACGCAGTATTTT. Translated, it gives CAISFSGTTSTDTQYF.

The gene calls are TRBV20-1 and TRBJ2-3; 12 bases fit TRBD2. The CDR3 is made up of 14 amino acids. J was trimmed by 6 bases and V by 5 bases; bases with no gene match: 6. Germline CDR1 is DFQATT and CDR2 is SNEGSKA (reference sequence). CDR3 sequence (DNA): TGCAGTGCTGCCCGACTAGCGGGAGTCGATACGCAGTATTTT. Its translation: CSAARLAGVDTQYF.

The gene calls are TRBV25-1 and TRBJ2-3; 7 bases line up with TRBD2. The CDR3 contains 16 residues. The V gene's germline CDR1 is MGHDK and CDR2 SYGVNS. Unmatched junction bases numbered 6, after V lost 1 base and J lost 2 bases. The CDR3 reads CASSEWSGKNTDTQYF. Written as DNA, the CDR3 is TGTGCCAGCAGTGAATGGAGCGGGAAAAACACAGATACGCAGTATTTT.

The chain has TRBV24-1 and TRBJ2-5; D is unresolved. The germline gives CDR1 KGHDR, CDR2 SFDVKD. V lost 5 bases and J 2 bases, leaving 11 bases between the germline ends. This CDR3 has 14 residues. CDR3: CATSALDHQETQYF. The CDR3 nucleotides are TGTGCCACCAGTGCCCTGGACCATCAAGAGACCCAGTACTTC.